This T cell receptor (beta chain) was sequenced for a study of cytomegalovirus exposure and HLA in healthy donors. Findings and caveats of the study: Per published reports, the classifier diagnosed cytomegalovirus status with high specificity and sensitivity.

This CDR3 comprises 14 residues. The V and J ends lost 10 bases and 4 bases respectively, with 17 bases between them. Germline CDR1 reads WSHSY; CDR2 reads SAAADI. 13 Jbeta primers and 60 Vbeta primers were used for the PCR. TCRdb keeps only in-frame clones here, not all; method: immunoSEQ multiplex PCR. The sample carries 150,000 to 200,000 clones, 82% recorded once. As regards this clone: The antigen is not known.

V usage is TRBV10-2 and J usage is TRBJ2-1; perhaps TRBD1 as D (6 bases). Sequencing was performed on PBMCs. The source of this sequence is a girl between 10 and 17 years old in good health and CMV-seropositive. CDR3 sequence reads: CAIQRDTRYNEQFF. Written as DNA, the CDR3 is TGCGCCATCCAGAGGGACACCAGGTACAATGAGCAGTTCTTC.